This T cell receptor beta chain stems from a study of blood T cell repertoires in COVID-19 (TCRdb year 2020). In terms of the full investigation: Collaborator samples came from the United States, Italy and Spain and covered acute and convalescent phases of COVID-19. The prospective study material was composed of cDNA or gDNA derived from T cells, B-cell-depleted T cells, or PBMCs. Deeply sampled blood TCRbeta repertoires from subjects exposed to, actively infected with, or recovered from COVID-19 were included in the dataset. The repertoires were made available in a free public database intended to serve as a resource for research on the immune response to SARS-CoV-2. The samples were drawn from the first 160 participants of the ongoing ImmuneRACE study and from 950 to 1,500 subjects provided by 6 global collaborators. A de-identified subject ID, COVID-19 status, age in years and sex were almost always included in the sample metadata. Where available, HLA class I and class II types were obtained from metadata supplied by the sample provider rather than from assay-based typing.

Looking up the germline V gene (reference sequence) yields CDR1 SGHAT and CDR2 FQDESV. At the junction V is shortened by 4 bases and J by 6 bases; bases outside the gene matches: 6. The CDR3 holds 13 amino acids from the cysteine to the phenylalanine. Only CDR3 DNA remains: 39 bases, in frame from the first base. Collaborating institutions collected whole blood in K2EDTA tubes following their own protocols. For TCRbeta analysis, collaborators shipped samples as frozen whole blood, isolated PBMCs, or DNA extracted from either of those sample types. Findings and caveats that apply to the study as a whole: The amount of clinical and demographic metadata varied by source and participant and was provided uncurated.

This clone appeared once. This receptor's antigen is unknown. Base qualities were left out, and no much larger clone turns up one base away. TCRbeta CDR3 regions were amplified from genomic DNA by means of the immunoSEQ Assay, a bias-controlled multiplex PCR. As for the original processing: The number of nucleated cells in each sample was estimated from the amplification of reference gene primers within the assay. Sequence reads were collapsed and filtered to measure the absolute abundance of every unique TCRbeta CDR3 rearrangement. For each sample, productive Simpson clonality was calculated by taking the square root of Simpson's diversity index across productive rearrangements. The clones in this table, taken by TCRdb from immuneACCESS, are in-frame only. Not every clone is retained; where verified, under half of the shortfall comes from an unresolved V gene, and the cause of the rest is unknown. The V and J calls and clone size were taken over from that table, and D and trimming were inferred from the DNA. In this sample the table shows fewer than 120,000 clones, about 90% of which occur a single time. Around 4.4% of the sample lies in the top ten.

The chain is encoded by TRBV11-1 joined to TRBJ2-7; the junction holds 7 bases that match TRBD2. This receptor was taken from a human donor in a cohort sampled during active COVID-19. What was sequenced was peripheral blood. The DNA sequence follows: TGTGCCAGCAGCTCAGGGACTAAGGCCGAGCAGTACTTC. Its coded protein is CASSSGTKAEQYF.